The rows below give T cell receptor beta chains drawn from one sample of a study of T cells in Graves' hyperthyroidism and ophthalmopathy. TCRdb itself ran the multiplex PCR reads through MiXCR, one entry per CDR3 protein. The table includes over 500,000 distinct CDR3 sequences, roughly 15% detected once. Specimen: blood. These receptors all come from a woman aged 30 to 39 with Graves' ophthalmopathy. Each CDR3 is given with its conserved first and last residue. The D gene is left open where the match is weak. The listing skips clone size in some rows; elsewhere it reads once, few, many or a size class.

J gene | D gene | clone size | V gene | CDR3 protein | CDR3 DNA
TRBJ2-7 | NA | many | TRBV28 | CASSSGFNEQYF | TGTGCCAGCAGTTCGGGGTTCAACGAGCAGTACTTC
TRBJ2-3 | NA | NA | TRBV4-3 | CASSRKQGNTDTQYF | TGCGCCAGCAGCCGGAAGCAGGGAAACACAGATACGCAGTATTTT
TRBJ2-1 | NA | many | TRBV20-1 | CSASGGPRWLNEQFF | TGCAGTGCTAGTGGTGGGCCTAGATGGCTCAATGAGCAGTTCTTC
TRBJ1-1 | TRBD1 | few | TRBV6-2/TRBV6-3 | CASSHTGGRTEAFF | TGTGCCAGCAGTCACACAGGGGGAAGAACTGAAGCTTTCTTT
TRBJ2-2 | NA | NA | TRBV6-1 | CASSSAANTGELFF | TGTGCCAGCAGCTCAGCGGCGAACACCGGGGAGCTGTTTTTT
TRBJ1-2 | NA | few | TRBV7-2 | CASSLLSPRGGYTF | TGTGCCAGCAGCTTACTCTCTCCTCGGGGTGGCTACACCTTC
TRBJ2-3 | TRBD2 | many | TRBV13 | CASSKGLAGADTQYF | TGTGCCAGCAGCAAGGGACTAGCGGGAGCAGATACGCAGTATTTT
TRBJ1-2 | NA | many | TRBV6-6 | CASSYSRGANYGYTF | TGTGCCAGCAGTTACTCCAGGGGTGCTAACTATGGCTACACCTTC
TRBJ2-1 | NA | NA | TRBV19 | CASTALSSAYNEQFF | TGTGCCAGTACCGCACTCTCTTCTGCCTACAATGAGCAGTTCTTC
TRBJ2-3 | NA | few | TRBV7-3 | CASSPISGFVDTQYF | TGTGCCAGCAGCCCCATCAGCGGGTTCGTGGATACGCAGTATTTT
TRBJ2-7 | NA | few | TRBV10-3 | CATGWQTSHEQYF | TGTGCCACTGGGTGGCAGACGTCGCACGAGCAGTACTTC
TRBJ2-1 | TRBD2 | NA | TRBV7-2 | CASSRSGTYNEQFF | TGTGCCAGCAGCCGTAGCGGGACTTACAATGAGCAGTTCTTC